These 11 T cell receptor beta chains originate from one sample sequenced in a study of shared clonotypes between healthy human individuals. Assay: immunoSEQ multiplex PCR; the TCRdb copy retains only in-frame clones and omits some. The profile shows 1 million to 1.3 million clones, approximately 78% of them singletons. Input material: memory CD4+ T cells from PBMCs. The subset was: CD45RA-negative fraction. The source of these receptors is a man between 18 and 29 years old in good health. Some clones in this sample may be carry-over from other donors' samples.

This sequence joins TRBV7-9 and TRBJ2-5, with 13 bases identical to TRBD2. J gave up 4 bases and V 5 bases, and 4 bases lay outside the gene matches. Germline V CDR1 and CDR2: SEHNR, FQNEAQ (reference sequence). There are 15 residues in the CDR3. CDR3 sequence reads: CASSLRTSGRETQYF. The DNA of the CDR3 is TGTGCCAGCAGCCTCCGGACTAGCGGGAGAGAGACCCAGTACTTC.

V gene TRBV28 combines with J gene TRBJ2-5; perhaps TRBD2 as D (7 bases). V lost 2 bases and J lost 5, with 15 bases in between. Germline CDR1 is MDHEN and CDR2 is SYDVKM. CDR3 length: 15 residues. Here the CDR3 DNA reads TGTGCCAGCAGTTTACGGGGGGCAGGGGCCGAGACCCAGTACTTC. This codes for CASSLRGAGAETQYF.

This chain connects TRBV6-5 to TRBJ2-7, with D uncertain. Germline V lookup: CDR1 MNHEY, CDR2 SVGAGI. Trimming removed 5 bases at V and 2 bases at J, with 16 bases between. CDR3 length equals 15 residues. The DNA for the CDR3 is TGTGCCAGCAGTCGGACGTTCCCCGCAACCTACGAGCAGTACTTC. Its protein product is CASSRTFPATYEQYF.

This clone has more than one count but fewer than ten. V gene TRBV5-4 combines with J gene TRBJ1-1; D is unclear. Trimming stripped 0 bases from V and 1 base from J, with 4 bases between. The length of the CDR3 is 13 residues. The germline V gene encodes CDR1 SGHNT and CDR2 YYREEE (reference sequence). For the CDR3, the DNA is TGTGCCAGCAGCTTGGACACGAACACTGAAGCTTTCTTT. Encoded protein: CASSLDTNTEAFF.

The chain couples TRBV5-1 to TRBJ2-1, with TRBD2 identical over 10 bases. Germline loops: CDR1 SGHRS, CDR2 YFSETQ. The CDR3 consists of 16 residues. V lost 0 bases to trimming and J lost 4 bases; unmatched junction nucleotides: 4. CDR3 coding DNA: TGCGCCAGCAGCTTGGAGCCACTAGCGGGATACAATGAGCAGTTCTTC. Translating gives CASSLEPLAGYNEQFF.

The V gene is TRBV2, the J gene TRBJ2-1; TRBD2 matches at 10 bases. The trim removed 5 bases at V and 15 bases at J, leaving 10 bases unmatched. The CDR3 length is 13 residues. CDR1 is SNHLY and CDR2 is FYNNEI in the germline V gene. CDR3: CASSPIAGGLWFF. The CDR3 nucleotides are TGTGCCAGCAGTCCTATAGCGGGAGGTCTGTGGTTCTTC.

Worth noting for this clone: The same CDR3 arises from other DNA sequences in this sample as well. The genes are TRBV18 and TRBJ2-7; D may correspond to TRBD1 or TRBD2 (5 bases each). The CDR3 sequence is 14 residues long. V was pared by 2 bases and J by 2 bases, with 10 bases between. CDR1 is KGHSH and CDR2 is LQKENI in the germline V gene. This CDR3 reads CASSPGTGTYEQYF. Written as DNA, the CDR3 is TGTGCCAGCTCACCAGGGACGGGGACCTACGAGCAGTACTTC.

The chain couples TRBV30 to TRBJ2-3; D is uncertain. The CDR3 is made up of 13 amino acids. CDR1 and CDR2 from the germline V gene are GTSNPN and SVGIG (reference sequence). Between the trimmed V and J ends, which lost 0 bases and 1 base, there was a span of 5 bases. The CDR3 sequence: CAWSVFRTDTQYF. The CDR3 bases are TGTGCCTGGAGTGTCTTTCGCACAGATACGCAGTATTTT.

The rearrangement joins TRBV7-2 to TRBJ2-7, with D perhaps being TRBD1 or TRBD2 (5 bases each). The CDR3 extends over 14 amino acids. Trimming took 5 bases from V and 1 from J, leaving 12 bases between them. The germline gives CDR1 SGHTA, CDR2 FQGNSA. The CDR3 DNA reads TGTGCCAGCAGCCCGGGGACGCAGTCCTACGAGCAGTACTTC. Translation: CASSPGTQSYEQYF.

CDR3 coding DNA: TGTGCCAGCAGTTTCAGGGAAACGAACACCGGGGAGCTGTTTTTT. It translates to CASSFRETNTGELFF. V usage is TRBV7-9 and J usage is TRBJ2-2; D is possibly TRBD1 (5 bases). CDR3 size: 15 residues. Germline V lookup: CDR1 SEHNR, CDR2 FQNEAQ (reference sequence). V was trimmed by 6 bases and J by 0 bases, leaving 11 bases between them.

V gene TRBV7-8 combines with J gene TRBJ2-2; TRBD2 agrees at 7 bases. The CDR3 loop spans 16 amino acids. Germline V lookup: CDR1 SGHVS, CDR2 FQNEAQ. Unmatched junction bases numbered 12, after V lost 5 bases and J lost 6 bases. CDR3 in amino acids: CASSRRLTSVSGELFF. CDR3 DNA sequence: TGTGCCAGCAGCCGACGACTTACTAGCGTTTCCGGGGAGCTGTTTTTT.